This T cell receptor (beta chain) emerged from a study of blood T cell repertoires in COVID-19. Across the study: PBMCs, B-cell-depleted T cells, or T cells provided the cDNA or gDNA that made up the material.

Authors' methods: Amplification of reference gene primers provided the estimated nucleated cell counts. This table comes from immunoSEQ multiplex PCR, and its TCRdb copy is limited to in-frame clones, with some not included. Clone size and V and J calls were adopted from that table, with D and trimming inferred from the DNA. This sample has 100,000 or so clones; about 89% occur once, and the top ten carry approximately 15%. Material for sequencing was peripheral blood. The TCR originated in a man in his fifties with acute or convalescent COVID-19.

The CDR3 nucleotides read TGTGCCAGCAGCCTCCTTGGGCTAGCGGGGGGGCGTGGGGAGCTGTTTTTT. Its protein is CASSLLGLAGGRGELFF. The chain combines TRBV9 with TRBJ2-2, with 12 bases lining up with TRBD2. This CDR3 contains 17 residues. CDR1 and CDR2 from the germline V gene are SGDLS and YYNGEE. J was trimmed by 8 bases and V by 4 bases; bases with no gene match: 12.